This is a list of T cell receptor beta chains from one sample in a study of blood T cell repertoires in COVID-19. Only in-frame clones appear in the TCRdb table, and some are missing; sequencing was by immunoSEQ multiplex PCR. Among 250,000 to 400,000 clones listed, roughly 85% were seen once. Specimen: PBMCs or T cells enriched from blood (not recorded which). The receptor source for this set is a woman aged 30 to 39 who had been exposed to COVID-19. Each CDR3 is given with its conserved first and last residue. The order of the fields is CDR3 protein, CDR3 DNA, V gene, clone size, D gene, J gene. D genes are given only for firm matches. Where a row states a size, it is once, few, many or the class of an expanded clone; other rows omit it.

CASIFARGTDTQYF TGTGCCAGCATCTTCGCGCGGGGCACAGATACGCAGTATTTT TRBV2 . . TRBJ2-3
CASSPEGGETQYF TGTGCCAGCAGCCCGGAGGGAGGAGAGACCCAGTACTTC TRBV7-4 . . TRBJ2-5
CASSLIQDRGQETQYF TGTGCCAGCAGCTTGATCCAGGACAGGGGGCAAGAGACCCAGTACTTC TRBV5-8 . TRBD1 TRBJ2-5
CASSLGTSGRYEQYF TGTGCCAGCAGCCTCGGGACTAGCGGGAGGTACGAGCAGTACTTC TRBV3-1/TRBV3-2 . TRBD2 TRBJ2-7
CASSLYRGDAGNTIYF TGTGCCAGCAGCTTATACAGGGGAGACGCTGGAAACACCATATATTTT TRBV7-6 . TRBD1 TRBJ1-3
CASSQVGDISASNTEAFF TGTGCCAGCAGCCAAGTGGGGGACATATCAGCATCGAACACTGAAGCTTTCTTT TRBV4-2 . . TRBJ1-1
CASSIGQSIPSNTEAFF TGTGCCAGTAGTATCGGACAATCGATACCTTCAAACACTGAAGCTTTCTTT TRBV19 . . TRBJ1-1
CASRGDSYGYTF TGTGCCAGCAGGGGGGACAGCTATGGCTACACCTTC TRBV12-3/TRBV12-4 . TRBD1 TRBJ1-2
CASSQDQQGGSYNEQFF TGCGCCAGCAGCCAAGATCAACAGGGGGGGTCCTACAATGAGCAGTTCTTC TRBV4-1 once . TRBJ2-1
CASSQEEGSNQPQHF TGCGCCAGCAGCCAAGAGGAGGGGAGCAATCAGCCCCAGCATTTT TRBV4-3 . . TRBJ1-5
CASSLSGGSNTEAFF TGTGCCAGCAGTTTATCCGGGGGTTCGAACACTGAAGCTTTCTTT TRBV27 once . TRBJ1-1
CASSHLHRGTKNIQYF TGCGCCAGCAGCCACCTACACCGCGGAACCAAAAACATTCAGTACTTC TRBV4-1 . . TRBJ2-4
CASSWQVGQPQHF TGTGCCAGCAGTTGGCAGGTTGGCCAGCCCCAGCATTTT TRBV28 . . TRBJ1-5
CASSLEAGRNSPLHF TGTGCCAGCAGCTTAGAGGCAGGGCGGAATTCACCCCTCCACTTT TRBV11-2 . . TRBJ1-6
CASSFRSFNQPQHF TGTGCCAGCAGTTTTAGGAGTTTCAATCAGCCCCAGCATTTT TRBV27 . . TRBJ1-5
CASSEESGDGYTF TGTGCCAGCAGTGAAGAGTCAGGGGATGGCTACACCTTC TRBV6-1 . . TRBJ1-2
CASSLNLAGGPDTQYF TGTGCCAGCAGTTTAAATCTAGCGGGGGGCCCAGATACGCAGTATTTT TRBV27 . TRBD2 TRBJ2-3
CASSSPSSPVEAFF TGTGCCAGCAGTTCACCTTCCTCGCCGGTTGAAGCTTTCTTT TRBV28 . . TRBJ1-1
CASSQDYWGLQPQHF TGCGCCAGCAGCCAAGATTATTGGGGGCTCCAGCCCCAGCATTTT TRBV4-3 . . TRBJ1-5
CASSSIVAGSINTQYF TGTGCCAGCAGTTCAATAGTAGCGGGGTCCATCAATACGCAGTATTTT TRBV28 . TRBD2 TRBJ2-3
CASSFGQSQETQYF TGTGCCAGCAGTTTTGGGCAGTCCCAAGAGACCCAGTACTTC TRBV28 . . TRBJ2-5
CASSQPEILETQYF TGTGCCAGCAGCCAGCCTGAGATCCTAGAGACCCAGTACTTC TRBV3-1/TRBV3-2 . . TRBJ2-5
CASSLMGAGNLNEQYF TGTGCCAGCAGCTTAATGGGCGCAGGGAACCTGAACGAGCAGTACTTC TRBV11-1 . . TRBJ2-7
CASSSGQGFSYEQYF TGTGCCAGCAGCTCAGGACAGGGATTCTCCTACGAGCAGTACTTC TRBV7-2 . TRBD1 TRBJ2-7
CASSLTDRGDYEQYF TGTGCCAGCAGCTTAACGGACAGGGGGGACTACGAGCAGTACTTC TRBV7-2 . TRBD1 TRBJ2-7
CASSLGQGGETQYF TGTGCCAGCAGCTTGGGACAGGGAGGCGAGACCCAGTACTTC TRBV5-4 . . TRBJ2-5
CASSPLDRGVENTIYF TGTGCCAGCAGCCCACTCGACAGGGGTGTTGAAAACACCATATATTTT TRBV7-9 few TRBD1 TRBJ1-3
CASSYLGSAGNEQFF TGCGCCAGCAGCTACCTCGGGAGTGCTGGCAATGAGCAGTTCTTC TRBV5-1 . . TRBJ2-1
CASSEINEETQYF TGTGCCAGCAGTGAAATCAACGAGGAGACCCAGTACTTC TRBV2 . . TRBJ2-5
CASSLVGRRQPQHF TGTGCCAGCAGCCTGGTGGGGCGGCGACAGCCCCAGCATTTT TRBV7-9 . . TRBJ1-5
CASSSGAENQPQHF TGTGCCAGCAGTTCAGGGGCGGAGAATCAGCCCCAGCATTTT TRBV27 . . TRBJ1-5
CASSILTARTGGMDEQFF TGTGCCAGCAGTATCCTAACCGCCCGGACAGGGGGCATGGATGAGCAGTTCTTC TRBV27 . TRBD1 TRBJ2-1
CASSIGQNYEQYF TGTGCCAGCAGTATAGGACAGAATTACGAGCAGTACTTC TRBV28 . . TRBJ2-7
CASSIKFGRENWETQYF TGTGCCAGTAGTATTAAATTTGGGCGGGAGAACTGGGAGACCCAGTACTTC TRBV19 . TRBD2 TRBJ2-5
CASSVMNTGELFF TGTGCCAGCAGTGTCATGAACACCGGGGAGCTGTTTTTT TRBV2 . . TRBJ2-2
CASSIQGGQETQYF TGTGCCAGCAGCATACAGGGGGGACAAGAGACCCAGTACTTC TRBV9 . TRBD1 TRBJ2-5
CASSSFRTDTQYF TGTGCCAGCAGTAGTTTCAGAACAGATACGCAGTATTTT TRBV6-5 . . TRBJ2-3
CASSLGDIRDEQYF TGTGCCAGCAGCTTGGGGGACATTAGGGACGAGCAGTACTTC TRBV5-4 . . TRBJ2-7
CASRAGANTGELFF TGTGCCAGCAGAGCGGGGGCGAACACCGGGGAGCTGTTTTTT TRBV7-3 . TRBD2 TRBJ2-2
CASSPQGQDWAFF TGTGCCAGCAGCCCCCAGGGACAAGATTGGGCTTTCTTT TRBV7-3 once . TRBJ1-1
CASSYSRGGNYEQYF TGTGCCAGCAGTTACTCCCGAGGGGGAAACTACGAGCAGTACTTC TRBV6-5 . . TRBJ2-7
CASSLGRGIRYNEQFF TGTGCCAGCAGCTTAGGGAGAGGTATTCGGTACAATGAGCAGTTCTTC TRBV7-2 . . TRBJ2-1
CAAGQNSPLHF TGTGCCGCAGGACAGAATTCACCCCTCCACTTT TRBV6-5 . . TRBJ1-6
CASSYMTGNDSPLHF TGTGCCAGCAGTTATATGACAGGGAATGATTCACCCCTCCACTTT TRBV7-9 . TRBD1 TRBJ1-6
CASTGGQGHFGYQPQHF TGTGCCAGTACGGGGGGACAGGGCCATTTCGGTTATCAGCCCCAGCATTTT TRBV19 . TRBD1 TRBJ1-5
CASSLTGAGVNEKLFF TGTGCCAGCAGTTTAACAGGGGCCGGGGTAAATGAAAAACTGTTTTTT TRBV6-5 . TRBD1 TRBJ1-4
CASSNLQGLFRPSSLETQYF TGTGCCAGCAGTAACCTCCAGGGACTTTTTCGTCCATCGAGTCTGGAGACCCAGTACTTC TRBV27 . . TRBJ2-5